This TCR beta chain was sequenced in a study of shared clonotypes between healthy human individuals. Broader study findings: Clonotype sharing among donors likely depends on sequencing depth.

Each cell subset's genomic DNA was divided evenly among several immunoSEQ plates. The repertoire was sequenced with immunoSEQ multiplex PCR; TCRdb's copy has only in-frame clones and lacks some. The table records about 480,000 clones, about three quarters of them present only once. In the case of this clone: What it recognizes is unknown.

The donors were adults (healthy and HIV-negative) with no recent acute infections or vaccinations. There are 16 residues in the CDR3. Unmatched junction bases numbered 8, after V lost 5 bases and J lost 5 bases. CDR1 is SGHTA, CDR2 FQGNSA, per germline. The gene calls are TRBV7-2 and TRBJ2-1, with 11 bases identical to TRBD2. Sequences were obtained from PBMCs. The TCR was taken from a woman aged 40-49 years in good health. Some clones in this sample may be carry-over from other donors' samples. As DNA, the CDR3 is TGTGCCAGCAGCGCTGTTGGGACTAGCGGAAACAATGAGCAGTTCTTC. The encoded protein is CASSAVGTSGNNEQFF.